The present T cell receptor (beta chain) was sequenced within a study of blood T cell repertoires in COVID-19. On the study more broadly: In each case, the material was cDNA or gDNA derived from T cells, B-cell-depleted T cells, or PBMCs.

Germline V CDR1 and CDR2: LGHDT, YNNKEL (reference sequence). This CDR3 spans 19 amino acids. Germline trimming cut 4 bases from V and 0 bases from J; bases unmatched to any gene: 10. In terms of age and location, participants ranged from roughly 18 to 90 years and lived in approximately 24 US areas. Assignments of participants to cohorts depended upon their own reported clinical history. The data were produced by immunoSEQ multiplex PCR, yet TCRdb's version contains in-frame clones alone and is incomplete. The sample has roughly 170,000 clones; 70% to 90% are singletons. V is TRBV3-1 (or the pseudogene TRBV3-2) and J is TRBJ1-6; 9 bases line up with TRBD1. Sequencing input: PBMCs or T cells enriched from blood (not recorded which). The clonotype was recovered from a woman in her fifties or sixties who had recovered from COVID-19. CDR3 nucleotide sequence: TGTGCCAGCAGCCTGTACAGGGGGCCCGGGAGCTCCTATAATTCACCCCTCCACTTT. Translated: CASSLYRGPGSSYNSPLHF.